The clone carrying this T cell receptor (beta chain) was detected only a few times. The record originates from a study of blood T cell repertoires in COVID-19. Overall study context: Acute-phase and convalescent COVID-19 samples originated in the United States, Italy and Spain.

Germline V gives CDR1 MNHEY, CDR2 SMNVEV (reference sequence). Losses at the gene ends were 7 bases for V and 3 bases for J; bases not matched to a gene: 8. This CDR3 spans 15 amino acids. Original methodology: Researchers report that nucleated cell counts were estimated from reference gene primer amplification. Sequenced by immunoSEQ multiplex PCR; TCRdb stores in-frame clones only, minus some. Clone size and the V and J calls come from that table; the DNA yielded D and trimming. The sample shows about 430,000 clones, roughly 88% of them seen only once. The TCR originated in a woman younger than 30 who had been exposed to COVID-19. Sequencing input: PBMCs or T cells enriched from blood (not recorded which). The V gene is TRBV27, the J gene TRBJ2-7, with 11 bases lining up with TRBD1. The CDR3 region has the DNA TGTGCCAGCATTAATTCCGGGACAGGGGGCTACGAGCAGTACTTC. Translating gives CASINSGTGGYEQYF.